The rows below give T cell receptor beta chains drawn from one sample of a study of beta chain features in type 1 diabetes. Method: immunoSEQ multiplex PCR; TCRdb's copy keeps in-frame clones and lacks some. The repertoire holds just over 600,000 clones, with roughly 16% as singletons. Sequencing input: naive CD4+ T cells from blood. The receptors shown here come from a man younger than 30 in good health. Each CDR3 is given with its conserved first and last residue. Fields, in order: clone size, D gene, J gene, V gene, CDR3 DNA, CDR3 protein. A D gene is named only where the DNA matches it firmly. Rows give clone size only sometimes, using once, few, many, or a class for an expanded clone.

NA NA TRBJ1-2 TRBV29-1 TGCAGCGCCCGAAAGGGGACCTATGGCTACACCTTC CSARKGTYGYTF
NA NA TRBJ1-5 TRBV7-2 TGTGCCAGCAGCTTACTCTTCGCTAATCAGCCCCAGCATTTT CASSLLFANQPQHF
NA TRBD1 TRBJ2-7 TRBV6-5 TGTGCCAGCAGTTACTGGGATCTGACAGGGGGCCTCGAGCAGTACTTC CASSYWDLTGGLEQYF
NA NA TRBJ2-2 TRBV5-1 TGCGCCAGCAGACTGAACACCGGGGAGCTGTTTTTT CASRLNTGELFF
NA NA TRBJ1-1 TRBV18 TGTGCCAGCTCAACGAGGACGTCTGAAGCTTTCTTT CASSTRTSEAFF
NA NA TRBJ1-3 TRBV9 TGTGCCAGCAGCTTGACAGGCTCTGGAAACACCATATATTTT CASSLTGSGNTIYF
NA NA TRBJ2-2 TRBV7-3 TGTGCCAGCAGCCCATTGGGACAGAACACCGGGGAGCTGTTTTTT CASSPLGQNTGELFF
few TRBD2 TRBJ2-1 TRBV7-9 TGTGCCAGCAGCCCTCGTGGGACTAGCGGGAGAGATGAGCAGTTCTTC CASSPRGTSGRDEQFF
few NA TRBJ2-1 TRBV12-5 TGTGCTAGTGGTCTTCAAGGTGATGAGCAGTTCTTC CASGLQGDEQFF
few NA TRBJ2-7 TRBV5-1 TGCGCCAGCAGCTTGGACGGGACATTCGAGCAGTACTTC CASSLDGTFEQYF
NA TRBD1 TRBJ2-7 TRBV25-1 TGTGCCAGCAGTGGAACAAAAGGGACAGGGGGCCTTGGCGAGCAGTACTTC CASSGTKGTGGLGEQYF
few TRBD1 TRBJ1-1 TRBV9 TGTGCCAGCAGCGTAGCTACAGGGGTTACTGAAGCTTTCTTT CASSVATGVTEAFF
NA NA TRBJ1-5 TRBV29-1 TGCAGCGTTTCCTCATATAGCAATCAGCCCCAGCATTTT CSVSSYSNQPQHF
few NA TRBJ2-2 TRBV7-9 TGTGCCAGCAGCTTAGCTGGGTCCACCGGGGAGCTGTTTTTT CASSLAGSTGELFF
few NA TRBJ1-1 TRBV15 TGTGCCACCAGCAGAGATGTCGGCAGAACCACTGAAGCTTTCTTT CATSRDVGRTTEAFF
NA NA TRBJ1-1 TRBV4-1 TGCGCCAGCAGCTCGTACAGGGTAGGGACTGAAGCTTTCTTT CASSSYRVGTEAFF
few TRBD1 TRBJ1-1 TRBV15 TGTGCCACCAGCTCGGGGAGACAGGGGGTTACTGAAGCTTTCTTT CATSSGRQGVTEAFF
NA NA TRBJ2-7 TRBV13 TGTGCCAGCAGCTTGCGGACACCAACCTACGAGCAGTACTTC CASSLRTPTYEQYF
few TRBD2 TRBJ2-5 TRBV4-3 TGCGCCAGCAGATTAGCGGGGGAAGAGACCCAGTACTTC CASRLAGEETQYF
NA TRBD2 TRBJ2-5 TRBV6-5 TGTGCCAGCAGGGATGGGACTAACCGGGGCCAGTACTTC CASRDGTNRGQYF
NA TRBD2 TRBJ2-1 TRBV28 TGTGCCAGCAGTAGGAGACTAGCGGTAACGTACAATGAGCAGTTCTTC CASSRRLAVTYNEQFF
few TRBD2 TRBJ2-1 TRBV30 TGTGCCTGGAGACTTGGAGGGACTAGCGGTTACAATGAGCAGTTCTTC CAWRLGGTSGYNEQFF
few NA TRBJ2-5 TRBV2 TGTGCCAGCAGTGAAGTAGGGAGCCCCCAAGAGACCCAGTACTTC CASSEVGSPQETQYF
NA NA TRBJ1-1 TRBV7-9 TGTGCCAGCAGCCAAGTTGGACACACTGAAGCTTTCTTT CASSQVGHTEAFF
NA NA TRBJ2-7 TRBV27 TGTGCCAGCAGTTTAGGAAAGAGGTCCTACGAGCAGTACTTC CASSLGKRSYEQYF
NA TRBD2 TRBJ2-7 TRBV29-1 TGCAGCGTTAAAAAGTATGCGGGAGAGGACGAGCAGTACTTC CSVKKYAGEDEQYF
few NA TRBJ1-4 TRBV10-3 TGTGCCATCAGTGAGCCCGGACAGACTAATGAAAAACTGTTTTTT CAISEPGQTNEKLFF
few NA TRBJ2-5 TRBV11-2 TGTGCCAGCAGCTTAGTTCGGGGGTCCCAAGAGACCCAGTACTTC CASSLVRGSQETQYF
few NA TRBJ1-2 TRBV30 TGTGCCTGGGGTCAGAAAGGGGGGTATGGCTACACCTTC CAWGQKGGYGYTF
NA NA TRBJ2-7 TRBV7-3 TGTGCCAGCAGCTTAACTTCGGGGTCAGCCTACGAGCAGTACTTC CASSLTSGSAYEQYF
few TRBD1 TRBJ2-5 TRBV18 TGTGCCAGCTCATTATACCGGGACAGGCGAGAGACCCAGTACTTC CASSLYRDRRETQYF
NA NA TRBJ2-2 TRBV4-3 TGCGCCAGCAGCTCGGGACGCAAGGCCTCAGTAGGGGAGCTGTTTTTT CASSSGRKASVGELFF
few TRBD1 TRBJ2-2 TRBV5-6 TGTGCCAGCAGCTTGACGTTACAGGGGGATTCCGGGGAGCTGTTTTTT CASSLTLQGDSGELFF
NA TRBD1 TRBJ2-3 TRBV5-1 TGCGCCAGCAGCTTGACCCCTCGCAGGGGGAACACAGATACGCAGTATTTT CASSLTPRRGNTDTQYF
NA TRBD2 TRBJ2-5 TRBV7-9 TGTGCCAGCAGCCAATTAGCGGGGGAGACCCAGTACTTC CASSQLAGETQYF
NA NA TRBJ1-1 TRBV18 TGTGCCAGCTCACCACAAGACACTGAAGCTTTCTTT CASSPQDTEAFF
few TRBD1 TRBJ2-7 TRBV2 TGTGCCAGCAGAGGGGACAGGGTGCACGAGCAGTACTTC CASRGDRVHEQYF
few NA TRBJ2-7 TRBV11-2 TGTGCCAGCAGCCCCGTCGTGGGGACACTTAGCTCCTACGAGCAGTACTTC CASSPVVGTLSSYEQYF
once NA TRBJ1-4 TRBV9 TGTGCCAGCAGCTCCAACCCTCGGTCCCACGCAGGCTCCCCCGAAAAACTGTTTTTT CASSSNPRSHAGSPEKLFF
few NA TRBJ2-2 TRBV7-2 TGTGCCAGCAGCTTTGAGGCACGGCTTAGGGAGCTGTTTTTT CASSFEARLRELFF
few TRBD2 TRBJ2-4 TRBV11-2 TGTGCCAGCAGACACCCTTGGGGGGGGGTAGCCAAAAACATTCAGTACTTC CASRHPWGGVAKNIQYF
many NA TRBJ2-3 TRBV11-2 TGTGCCAGCAGCTCGGGAGATACGCAGTATTTT CASSSGDTQYF
NA NA TRBJ1-2 TRBV9 TGTGCCAGCAGCCCCCCTCCGGGACACTTCCTCGACTATGGCTACACCTTC CASSPPPGHFLDYGYTF
once TRBD1 TRBJ1-1 TRBV5-1 TGCGCCAGCAGCTTGACAGGGGCGAACACTGAAGCTTTCTTT CASSLTGANTEAFF